This T cell receptor (beta chain) emerged from a study of beta chain features in type 1 diabetes. In the study overall: On cell yields, gender and age, patients and healthy donors were similar.

Expressed TCRB transcripts were sequenced because the isolated RNA had all been reverse transcribed beforehand. Roughly 3.7 million reads, on average, came from each naive, central memory and regulatory T cell sample. Generated by immunoSEQ multiplex PCR, the TCRdb table keeps only in-frame clones and is missing some. Of about 740,000 clones listed, roughly an eighth are singletons. This clone was found a few times. Its specificity is unknown. This CDR3 has 15 residues. The germline gives CDR1 ENHRY, CDR2 SYGVKD. The junction had 4 bases not matched to a gene; V was cut back by 2 bases and J by 0 bases. Study conclusions and caveats: Here, the possible influence of HLA type (on TCRB rearrangement) remained unresolved. A possible short-template PCR bias applies equally to patients and controls. There was a moderate but significant shortening of TCRB CDR3s in all four CD4+ subsets of Type 1 diabetes patients.

The sequencing input was naive CD4+ T cells from blood. The rearrangement links TRBV10-3 to TRBJ2-7; 7 bases align to TRBD1. The TCR sequence derives from a man younger than 35 with type 1 diabetes. The CDR3 protein is CAISEAHRGSYEQYF. In DNA, the CDR3 is TGTGCCATCAGTGAGGCCCACAGGGGCTCCTACGAGCAGTACTTC.